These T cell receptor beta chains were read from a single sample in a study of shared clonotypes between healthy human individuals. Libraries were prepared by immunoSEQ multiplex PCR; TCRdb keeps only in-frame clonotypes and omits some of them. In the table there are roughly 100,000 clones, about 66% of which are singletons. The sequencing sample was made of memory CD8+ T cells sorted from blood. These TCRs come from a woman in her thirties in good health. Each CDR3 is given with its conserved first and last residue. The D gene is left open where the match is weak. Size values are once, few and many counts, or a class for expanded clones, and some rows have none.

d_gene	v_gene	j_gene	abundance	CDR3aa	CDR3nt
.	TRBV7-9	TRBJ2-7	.	CASGHYEQYF	TGTGCCAGCGGACACTACGAGCAGTACTTC
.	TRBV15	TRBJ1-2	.	CATSRGRVTANYGYTF	TGTGCCACCAGCAGAGGCCGAGTGACAGCTAACTATGGCTACACCTTC
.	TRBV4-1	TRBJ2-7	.	CASSQDRPGLVVMYEQYF	TGCGCCAGCAGCCAAGACCGACCGGGGCTCGTGGTGATGTACGAGCAGTACTTC
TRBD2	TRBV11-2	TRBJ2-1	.	CASSGGGSSYNEQFF	TGTGCCAGCAGCGGCGGGGGGAGCTCCTACAATGAGCAGTTCTTC
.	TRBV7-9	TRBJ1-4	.	CASSLGGWSENEKLFF	TGTGCCAGCAGCTTGGGGGGGTGGAGTGAGAATGAAAAACTGTTTTTT
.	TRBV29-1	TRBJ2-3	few	CSVTPGQADTQYF	TGCAGCGTTACCCCCGGGCAAGCAGATACGCAGTATTTT
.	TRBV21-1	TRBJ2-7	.	CASSKLAGGALSEQYF	TGTGCCAGCAGCAAATTGGCCGGGGGCGCGTTGAGCGAGCAGTACTTC
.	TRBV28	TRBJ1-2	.	CASSSDYYYGYTF	TGTGCCAGCAGTTCGGACTACTACTATGGCTACACCTTC
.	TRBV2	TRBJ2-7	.	CASSEVRTHYEQYF	TGTGCCAGCAGTGAAGTCCGGACACACTACGAGCAGTACTTC
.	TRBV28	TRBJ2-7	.	CASSGHTHYEQYF	TGTGCCAGCAGTGGGCACACCCACTACGAGCAGTACTTC
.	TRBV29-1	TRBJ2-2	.	CSVETDLGELFF	TGCAGCGTTGAAACAGATCTCGGGGAGCTGTTTTTT
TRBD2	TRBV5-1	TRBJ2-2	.	CASSPPSTRGGNTGELFF	TGCGCCAGCAGCCCCCCCTCTACGCGGGGGGGGAACACCGGGGAGCTGTTTTTT
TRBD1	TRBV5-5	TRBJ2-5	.	CASRSTGGGGTQYF	TGTGCCAGCAGATCAACAGGGGGAGGAGGGACCCAGTACTTC
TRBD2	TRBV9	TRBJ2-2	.	CASSVAHREGNTGELFF	TGTGCCAGCAGCGTAGCTCATCGGGAGGGGAACACCGGGGAGCTGTTTTTT
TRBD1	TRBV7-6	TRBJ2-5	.	CASSLMTGETQYF	TGTGCCAGCAGCTTAATGACAGGGGAGACCCAGTACTTC
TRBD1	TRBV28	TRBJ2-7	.	CASSLRTGGGEQYF	TGTGCCAGCAGTTTACGTACAGGGGGCGGCGAGCAGTACTTC
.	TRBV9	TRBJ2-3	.	CASAASWEDTQYF	TGTGCCAGCGCTGCTTCCTGGGAAGATACGCAGTATTTT
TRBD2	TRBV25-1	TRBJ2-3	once	CASSSSGTEDTQYF	TGTGCCAGCAGCTCTAGCGGGACCGAGGATACGCAGTATTTT
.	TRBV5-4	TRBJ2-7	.	CASSPGDFRGEQYF	TGTGCCAGCAGCCCCGGAGATTTTCGGGGCGAGCAGTACTTC
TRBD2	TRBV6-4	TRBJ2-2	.	CASSDSRGRDTGELFF	TGTGCCAGCAGTGACTCTCGCGGGAGAGACACCGGGGAGCTGTTTTTT
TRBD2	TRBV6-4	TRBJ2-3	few	CASGEASGSDTQYF	TGTGCCAGCGGGGAGGCTAGCGGGTCAGATACGCAGTATTTT
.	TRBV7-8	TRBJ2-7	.	CASSLVTGGYEQYF	TGTGCCAGCAGCTTAGTGACAGGAGGCTACGAGCAGTACTTC
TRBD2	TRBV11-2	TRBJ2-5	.	CASSLGGTSGEETQYF	TGTGCCAGCAGCTTAGGAGGGACTAGCGGAGAAGAGACCCAGTACTTC
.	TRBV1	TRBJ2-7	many	CTSSQDETGGPPYEQYF	TGCACCAGCAGCCAAGATGAGACGGGAGGGCCTCCCTACGAGCAGTACTTC
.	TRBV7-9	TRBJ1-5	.	CASSRYDQPQHF	TGTGCCAGCAGCCGTTACGATCAGCCCCAGCATTTT
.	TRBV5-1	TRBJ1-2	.	CASSFTNYGYTF	TGCGCCAGCAGCTTCACTAACTATGGCTACACCTTC
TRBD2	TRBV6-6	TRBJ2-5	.	CASSMGTSGQETQYF	TGTGCCAGCAGTATGGGGACTAGCGGCCAAGAGACCCAGTACTTC
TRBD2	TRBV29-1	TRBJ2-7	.	CSVVPREGSYEQYF	TGCAGCGTTGTTCCGCGGGAGGGCTCCTACGAGCAGTACTTC
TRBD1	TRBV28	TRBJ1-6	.	CASIGTDNSPLHF	TGTGCCAGCATCGGGACAGATAATTCACCCCTCCACTTT
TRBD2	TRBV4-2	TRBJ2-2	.	CASSQGRGGRARNGELFF	TGTGCCAGCAGCCAAGGACGTGGCGGGAGGGCCAGGAACGGGGAGCTGTTTTTT
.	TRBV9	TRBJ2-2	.	CASSPFPGGRELFF	TGTGCCAGCAGCCCTTTCCCGGGGGGCAGGGAGCTGTTTTTT
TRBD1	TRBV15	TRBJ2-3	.	CATSRGDRGVDTQYF	TGTGCCACCAGCAGGGGGGACAGGGGCGTAGATACGCAGTATTTT
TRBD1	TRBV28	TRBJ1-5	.	CASTTGQGASRNQPQHF	TGTGCCAGCACCACTGGGCAGGGGGCCAGTCGCAATCAGCCCCAGCATTTT
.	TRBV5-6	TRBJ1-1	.	CASSGGPTLGTEAFF	TGTGCCAGCAGCGGGGGACCGACGTTGGGAACTGAAGCTTTCTTT
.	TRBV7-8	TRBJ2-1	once	CASSLASAGINEQFF	TGTGCCAGCAGCTTAGCGAGCGCGGGAATCAATGAGCAGTTCTTC
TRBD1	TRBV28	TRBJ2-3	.	CASSLYQGQGAARDTQYF	TGTGCCAGCAGTTTATACCAGGGACAGGGGGCCGCGAGAGATACGCAGTATTTT
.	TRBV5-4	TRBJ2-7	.	CASSLDGGTGGEQYF	TGTGCCAGCAGCTTGGATGGCGGGACTGGAGGCGAGCAGTACTTC
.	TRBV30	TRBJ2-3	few	CAWSVGGSVTQYF	TGTGCCTGGAGTGTCGGGGGAAGCGTTACGCAGTATTTT
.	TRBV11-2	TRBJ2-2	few	CASSLTGKSTGELFF	TGTGCCAGCAGCTTAACAGGGAAGAGCACCGGGGAGCTGTTTTTT
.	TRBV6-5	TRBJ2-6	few	CASRDLGAGANVLTF	TGTGCCAGCAGGGATCTGGGGGCTGGGGCCAACGTCCTGACTTTC
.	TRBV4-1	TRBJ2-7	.	CASSQVEVVDLYEQYF	TGCGCCAGCAGCCAAGTGGAGGTTGTAGACCTCTACGAGCAGTACTTC
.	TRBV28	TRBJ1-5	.	CASRGGGSQPQHF	TGTGCCAGCAGGGGAGGGGGAAGTCAGCCCCAGCATTTT
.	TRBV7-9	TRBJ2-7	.	CASSDISGRYEQYF	TGTGCCAGCAGCGATATATCCGGCCGGTACGAGCAGTACTTC